What follows is one T cell receptor beta chain and its context. This specimen comes from a study of T cell changes during pregnancy in multiple sclerosis. The CDR3 length is 13 residues. Looked up from germline, CDR1 is KGHSH and CDR2 is LQKENI. Trimming shortened V by 3 bases and J by 7 bases, and 10 bases separated the two germline ends. Measured with immunoSEQ multiplex PCR; TCRdb has only the in-frame clones, and not every one. The table shows tens of thousands of clones, with around 93% occurring only once. This rearrangement joins TRBV18 to TRBJ1-5; D call uncertain. The sample consisted of peripheral blood, taken after pregnancy. The TCR was taken from a female donor with multiple sclerosis, enrolled in a pregnancy study. CDR3 coding DNA: TGTGCCAGCTCACCGGGCGGGGAACAGCCCCAGCATTTT. Amino acid sequence: CASSPGGEQPQHF.